This T cell receptor (beta chain) originates from a study of shared clonotypes between healthy human individuals. Overall study results and limits: Sequencing depth was expected to affect clonotype sharing among donors.

As concerns this clone: Its antigen remains unknown.

The germline CDR1 and CDR2 sequences are SGHDN and FVKESK. CDR3 length: 16 residues. Trimming removed 0 bases from V and 2 bases from J, with 13 bases in between. Spread over ten immunoSEQ deep assay plates, unsorted PBMC DNA underwent sequencing. Sequencing used immunoSEQ multiplex PCR; TCRdb keeps in-frame clones, though not all of them. Of around 530,000 clones listed, around three quarters are singletons. Everyone who donated was a Caucasian adult who lived in Nashville, Tennessee. The rearrangement links TRBV14 to TRBJ1-1; possibly TRBD1 for D (5 bases). The receptor's source is a woman between 40 and 55 years old in good health. Some clones in this sample may be carry-over from other donors' samples. Input material: PBMCs. CDR3 residues: CASSQDQGRLNTEAFF. CDR3 nucleotides: TGTGCCAGCAGCCAAGATCAGGGCAGACTAAACACTGAAGCTTTCTTT.